This entry describes one TCR beta chain. This clonotype has just a few counts. No cognate antigen has been identified for it. Base qualities are not at hand, and no much larger clone is one base apart. The donors were roughly 39 Caucasian individuals from Russia, aged roughly 6 to 90 years, who were systemically healthy. Roughly 9 milliliters of peripheral blood were drawn from each donor into EDTA-treated Vacutainer tubes. Ficoll-Paque density-gradient centrifugation was used to isolate PBMCs, with at least 6.5 million obtained per sample. Trizol reagent was used to extract total RNA from the PBMCs, yielding at least 6 micrograms per sample. For every donor, flow cytometry on a PBMC aliquot measured the percentage of naive CD45RAhigh/CD27high T cells. This sample stems from a study of blood T cells in healthy people across ages (dated by TCRdb to between 2015 and 2016). Concerning the study at large: Template switching captured roughly one uniquely barcoded TCR beta cDNA molecule per two T cells in model experiments. To avoid experimental bias, donors of different ages were randomly spread across the sequencing lanes. Two additional independent replicas of 1 million unique cDNA reads from the same blood draw were analyzed for two donors (one aged 18 to 29 and one aged 80 or older). The donors were split into four age groups: young (average about 16 years), middle-aged (about 40), aged (about 56) and long-lived (approximately 89). The study measured age-related changes in TCR beta repertoire diversity using deep sequencing normalized with unique cDNA molecular identifiers. Broad study findings and their caveats: Compared with the aged group, more naive CD4+ T cells, fewer expanded clones and increased TCR diversity were shown by the long-lived group, suggesting age selection. Total diversity estimates from one million sequenced T cells were considered lower bounds and underestimates. The percentage of naive T cells measured by flow cytometry correlated strongly with observed TCR beta diversity. Conclusive comparison of naive and antigen-experienced compartments was prevented by the profiling of bulk unsorted PBMCs. Observed TCR beta diversity per million T cells fell roughly linearly with age, and a significant reduction was already apparent by age approximately 40. Because donor CMV infection status was unknown, age-related changes in expanded clonotypes were potentially confounded.

The library was produced with 5' RACE. The instrument was an Illumina HiSeq 2500. The second PCR ran for roughly 6 to 11 cycles and used a J-beta primer mix along with a sample-barcoded 5' primer. A template-switch 5' adaptor carrying 12 random nucleotides introduced a unique molecular identifier onto each TCR beta cDNA molecule. Each sample yielded at least 2.5 million CDR3-containing paired-end reads. First-strand cDNA was synthesized from all RNA with the Mint cDNA synthesis kit, primed by a TRBC-specific oligonucleotide. All cDNA was treated with uracil-DNA glycosylase and then went through a first 18-cycle PCR with the universal primers M1SS and BC2_uni_R. In the paper's pipeline: For normalization, 1 million high-quality reads, each with a distinct molecular identifier, were randomly selected from each sample. Instead of being binned into consensus sequences, reads with shared molecular identifiers were discarded. MiTCR, with a Q25 quality threshold and the strictest error-elimination algorithm, was used for CDR3 identification, clonotype clustering and error correction. Lower-bound total TCR beta diversity was estimated with a nonparametric unseen species model using Euler transformation. TCRdb reworked the public reads: Q25 trimming with fastp, MiXCR clone assembly, productive beta chains retained. Rows are unified per CDR3 protein, each entry keeping the most common DNA and genes. These V and J calls originate from TCRdb's pipeline instead of the authors' own analysis. The sample table holds more than 1.4 million distinct CDR3 sequences, of which 40% to 50% were seen once. The ten largest clonotypes hold under 8% of the sample.

CDR1 and CDR2 (MGHDK, SYGVNS) derive from the germline V gene. There are 13 amino acids in the CDR3, from cysteine to phenylalanine inclusive. CDR3 DNA only is kept here, 39 bases in frame from base 1. The junction shows trimming of 8 bases on V and 3 bases on J, plus 13 bases between the germline ends. Sequencing was carried out using blood. The TCR originated in a woman aged 18-29 years in good health. The chain joins TRBV25-1 to TRBJ1-2, with the D segment identity uncertain. The CDR3 reads CASRASVYYGYTF. Here is the DNA: TGTGCCAGCCGTGCATCAGTGTACTATGGCTACACCTTC.